The 3 T cell receptor beta chains given below trace back to one sample, sequenced in a study of beta chain features in type 1 diabetes. Reverse transcription of all isolated RNA meant that expressed TCRB transcripts were sequenced. Clones were sequenced by immunoSEQ multiplex PCR, and TCRdb holds only the in-frame ones, with some missing. This table has under 200,000 clones, about 9.8% appearing once. Sequencing was performed on central memory CD4+ T cells from blood. These receptors were taken from a woman under 30 in good health.

This clone has just a few counts. The V and J genes are TRBV9 and TRBJ1-4, with 8 positions matching TRBD1. Germline V gives CDR1 SGDLS, CDR2 YYNGEE. V lost 3 bases to trimming and J lost 7 bases; unmatched junction nucleotides: 14. This CDR3 contains 17 residues. The CDR3 here is CASSARPLGQAGEKLFF. CDR3 DNA sequence: TGTGCCAGCAGCGCCAGACCCCTGGGACAGGCGGGTGAAAAACTGTTTTTT.

This clone was recorded a few times. The chain is built from TRBV4-3 and TRBJ2-3; D perhaps matches TRBD2 (6 bases). Germline V CDR1 and CDR2: LGHNA, YSLEER. This CDR3 contains 15 residues. V gave up 4 bases and J gave up 0 bases, with 11 bases separating them. CDR3 in amino acids: CASSLAGTSTDTQYF. CDR3 DNA sequence: TGCGCCAGCAGCCTGGCCGGGACTAGCACAGATACGCAGTATTTT.

The genes are TRBV7-2 and TRBJ2-5; D remains ambiguous. Trimming cost V 2 bases and J 0 bases, with 10 bases left between them. Per germline, CDR1 SGHTA and CDR2 FQGNSA. CDR3 size: 15 residues. The DNA of the CDR3 is TGTGCCAGCAGCTTATACCACCAGTACCAAGAGACCCAGTACTTC. This codes for CASSLYHQYQETQYF.